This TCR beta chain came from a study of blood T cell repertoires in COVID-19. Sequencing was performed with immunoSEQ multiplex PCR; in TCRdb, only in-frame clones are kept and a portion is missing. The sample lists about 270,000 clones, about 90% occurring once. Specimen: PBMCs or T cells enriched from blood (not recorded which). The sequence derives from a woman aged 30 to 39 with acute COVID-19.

The chain's CDR3 is CASSGGTGGSDTQYF. CDR3 sequence (DNA): TGCGCCAGCAGCGGAGGGACAGGAGGATCAGATACGCAGTATTTT. The genes are TRBV5-1 and TRBJ2-3; 8 nucleotides align to TRBD1. Germline CDR1 SGHRS, CDR2 YFSETQ. The length of the CDR3 is 15 residues. The V segment lost 4 bases and the J segment 4 bases; nucleotides outside the gene matches: 8.